This TCR beta chain was observed in a study of shared clonotypes between healthy human individuals. Study-wide points: Memory subsets generally showed smaller estimated richness than naive subsets did.

As for this clone: The antigen remains undetermined.

The study drew all its donors from Caucasian adults living in Nashville, Tennessee. Sorted-subset replicate PCRs used around 200 ng of genomic DNA. This amount corresponded to 25,000 to 30,000 T cell genomes. The protocol was immunoSEQ multiplex PCR, while the TCRdb copy is restricted to in-frame clones and leaves out a portion. The sample includes more than 1 million clones, 75% to 80% of them seen just once. The CDR3 loop spans 13 amino acids. V lost 8 bases to trimming and J lost 3 bases, with 14 bases between them. Looked up from germline, CDR1 is SGHTA and CDR2 is FQGNSA. Material for sequencing was memory CD4+ T cells from PBMCs. The subset denotes: CD45RA-negative fraction. The chain combines TRBV7-2 with TRBJ2-7; a possible D gene is TRBD2 (5 bases). This TCR derives from a man aged 18 to 30 in good health. Some clones in this sample may be carry-over from other donors' samples. Here the CDR3 reads CASGRTFNYEQYF. In DNA, the CDR3 is TGTGCCAGCGGGCGGACTTTTAACTACGAGCAGTACTTC.